The sample holds many counts of the clone carrying this TCR beta chain. This record comes from a study of blood T cells in healthy people across ages. Trimming cost V 3 bases and J 10 bases, with 10 bases left between them. In germline, CDR1 is MGHRA, CDR2 YSYEKL. The CDR3 consists of 12 residues. A second PCR of about 6 to 11 cycles used a sample-barcoded 5' primer and a J-beta primer mix. One entry per CDR3 protein, called by TCRdb with MiXCR from the 5' RACE reads. The table includes around 1.5 million distinct CDR3 sequences, about 32% detected once. The rearrangement joins TRBV4-1 to TRBJ2-1, with D tentatively TRBD1 (6 bases). This clonotype was sampled from a woman in her thirties in good health. The sample consisted of blood. This CDR3 is CASSQGAREQFF. The CDR3 nucleotides read TGCGCCAGCAGCCAGGGGGCGCGGGAGCAGTTCTTC.